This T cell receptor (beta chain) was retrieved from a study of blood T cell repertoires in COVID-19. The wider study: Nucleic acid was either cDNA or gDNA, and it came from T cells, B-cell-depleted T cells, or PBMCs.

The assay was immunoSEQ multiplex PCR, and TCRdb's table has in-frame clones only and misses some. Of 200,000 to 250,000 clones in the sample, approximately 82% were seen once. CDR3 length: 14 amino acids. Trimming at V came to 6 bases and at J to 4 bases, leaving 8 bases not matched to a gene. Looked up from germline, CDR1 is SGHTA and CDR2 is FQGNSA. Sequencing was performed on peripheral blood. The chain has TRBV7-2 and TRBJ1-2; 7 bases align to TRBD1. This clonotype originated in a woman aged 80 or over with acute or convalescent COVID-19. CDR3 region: CASSSLQGIYGYTF. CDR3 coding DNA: TGTGCCAGCAGTTCACTACAGGGGATCTATGGCTACACCTTC.